This T cell receptor (beta chain) is from a study of T cell responses to AZD1222 COVID-19 vaccine. The overall study: Analyses pooled second doses at about 4 or about 12 weeks.

General study findings and limits: The study found Spike-specific TCR breadth and depth rose after two AZD1222 doses. White British people made up most donors, females outnumbered males, and clonal diversity was possibly underestimated. Every sample of the repertoires postdated the peak T cell response.

Points on this clone: Antigen: not known.

Assay used: immunoSEQ multiplex PCR; TCRdb lists only in-frame clones, some missing. This sample has more than 80,000 clones, with about nine tenths found just once. The source material was peripheral blood, sampled on day 0 of AZD1222 vaccination. The sequence was obtained from an adult in good health.

The CDR3 is CASSESFTEAFF. CDR3 in DNA: TGTGCCAGCAGCGAGTCTTTCACTGAAGCTTTCTTT. This sequence joins TRBV12-3 or TRBV12-4 and TRBJ1-1; D remains ambiguous. The CDR3 has 12 amino acids. V was trimmed by 6 bases and J by 4 bases, leaving 9 bases between them.